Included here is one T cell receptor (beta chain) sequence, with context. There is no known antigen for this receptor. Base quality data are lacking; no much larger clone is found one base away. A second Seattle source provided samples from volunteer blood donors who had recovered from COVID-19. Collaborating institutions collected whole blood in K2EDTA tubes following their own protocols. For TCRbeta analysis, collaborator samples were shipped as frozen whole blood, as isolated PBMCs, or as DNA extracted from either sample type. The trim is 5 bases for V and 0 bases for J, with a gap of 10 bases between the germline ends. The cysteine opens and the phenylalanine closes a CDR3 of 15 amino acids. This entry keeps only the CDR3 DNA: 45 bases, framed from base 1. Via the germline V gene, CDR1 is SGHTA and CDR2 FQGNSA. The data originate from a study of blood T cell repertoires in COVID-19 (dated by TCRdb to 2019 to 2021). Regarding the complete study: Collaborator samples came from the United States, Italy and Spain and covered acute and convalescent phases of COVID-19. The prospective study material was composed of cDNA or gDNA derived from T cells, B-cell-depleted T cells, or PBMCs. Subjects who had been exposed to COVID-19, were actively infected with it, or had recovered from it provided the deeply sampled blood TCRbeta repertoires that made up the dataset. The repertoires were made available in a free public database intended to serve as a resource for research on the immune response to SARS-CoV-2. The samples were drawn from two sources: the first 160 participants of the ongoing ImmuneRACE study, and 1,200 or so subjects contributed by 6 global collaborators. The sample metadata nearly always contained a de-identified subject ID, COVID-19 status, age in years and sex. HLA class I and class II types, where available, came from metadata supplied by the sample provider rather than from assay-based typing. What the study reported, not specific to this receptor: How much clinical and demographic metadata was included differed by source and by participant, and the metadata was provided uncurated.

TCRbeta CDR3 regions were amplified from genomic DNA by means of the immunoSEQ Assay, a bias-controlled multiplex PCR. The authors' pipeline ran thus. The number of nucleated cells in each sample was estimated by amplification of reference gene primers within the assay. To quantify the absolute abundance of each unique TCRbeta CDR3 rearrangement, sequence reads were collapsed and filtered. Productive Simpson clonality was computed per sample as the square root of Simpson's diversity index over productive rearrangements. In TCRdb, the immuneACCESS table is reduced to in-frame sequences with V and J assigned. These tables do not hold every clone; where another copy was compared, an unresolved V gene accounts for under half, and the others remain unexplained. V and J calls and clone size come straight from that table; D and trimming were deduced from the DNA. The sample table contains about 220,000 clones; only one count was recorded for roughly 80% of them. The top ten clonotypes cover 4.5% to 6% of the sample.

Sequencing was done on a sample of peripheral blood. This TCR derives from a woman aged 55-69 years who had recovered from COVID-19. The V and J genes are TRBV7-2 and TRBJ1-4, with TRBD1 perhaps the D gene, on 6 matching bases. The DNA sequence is TGTGCCAGCAGCCAAAGGACAGCAACTAATGAAAAACTGTTTTTT. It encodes CASSQRTATNEKLFF.